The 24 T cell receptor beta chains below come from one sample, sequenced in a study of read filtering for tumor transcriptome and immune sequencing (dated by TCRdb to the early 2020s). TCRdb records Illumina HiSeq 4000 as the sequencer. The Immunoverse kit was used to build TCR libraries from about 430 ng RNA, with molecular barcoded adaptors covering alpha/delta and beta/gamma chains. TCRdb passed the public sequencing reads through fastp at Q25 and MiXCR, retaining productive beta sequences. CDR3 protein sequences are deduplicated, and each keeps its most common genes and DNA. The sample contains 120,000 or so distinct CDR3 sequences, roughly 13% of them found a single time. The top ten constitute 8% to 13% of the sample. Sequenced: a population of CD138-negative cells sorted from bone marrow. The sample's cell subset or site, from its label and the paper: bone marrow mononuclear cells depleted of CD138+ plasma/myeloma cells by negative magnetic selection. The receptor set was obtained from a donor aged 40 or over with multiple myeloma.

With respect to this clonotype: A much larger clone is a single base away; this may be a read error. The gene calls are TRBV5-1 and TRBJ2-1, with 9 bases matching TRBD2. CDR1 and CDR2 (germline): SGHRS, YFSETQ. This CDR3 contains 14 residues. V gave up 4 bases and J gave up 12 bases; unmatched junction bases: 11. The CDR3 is CASSGAGGADGQFF. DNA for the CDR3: TGCGCCAGCAGCGGGGCGGGAGGGGCGGATGGGCAGTTCTTC.

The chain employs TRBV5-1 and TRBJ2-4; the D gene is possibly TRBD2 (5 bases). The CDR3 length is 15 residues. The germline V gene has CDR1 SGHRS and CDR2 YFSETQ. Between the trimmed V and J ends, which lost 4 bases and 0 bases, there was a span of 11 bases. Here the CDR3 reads CASSPGLLAKNIQYF. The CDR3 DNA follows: TGCGCCAGCAGCCCCGGACTCCTAGCCAAAAACATTCAGTACTTC.

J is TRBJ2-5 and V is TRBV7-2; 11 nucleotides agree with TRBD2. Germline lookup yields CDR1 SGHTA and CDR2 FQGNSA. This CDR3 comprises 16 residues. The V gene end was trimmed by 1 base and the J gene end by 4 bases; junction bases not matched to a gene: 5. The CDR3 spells CASSLEMLAGGETQYF. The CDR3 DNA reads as TGTGCCAGCAGCTTAGAAATGCTAGCGGGAGGAGAGACCCAGTACTTC.

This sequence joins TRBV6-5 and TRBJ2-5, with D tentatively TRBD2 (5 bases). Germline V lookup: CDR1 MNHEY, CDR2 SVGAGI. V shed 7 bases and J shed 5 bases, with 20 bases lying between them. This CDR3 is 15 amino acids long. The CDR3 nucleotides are TGTGCCAGCAAGTCACCAATCCAGGACTTTGAGACCCAGTACTTC. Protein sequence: CASKSPIQDFETQYF.

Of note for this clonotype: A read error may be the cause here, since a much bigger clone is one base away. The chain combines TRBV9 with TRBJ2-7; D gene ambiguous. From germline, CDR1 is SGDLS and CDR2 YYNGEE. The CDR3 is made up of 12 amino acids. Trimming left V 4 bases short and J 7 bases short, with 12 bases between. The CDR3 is CASSTSEGEQYF. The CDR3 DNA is TGTGCCAGCAGCACCTCTGAAGGGGAGCAGTACTTC.

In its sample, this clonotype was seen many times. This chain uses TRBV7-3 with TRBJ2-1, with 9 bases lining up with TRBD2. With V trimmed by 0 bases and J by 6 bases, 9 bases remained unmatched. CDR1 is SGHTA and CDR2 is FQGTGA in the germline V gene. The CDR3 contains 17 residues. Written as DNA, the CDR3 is TGTGCCAGCAGCTTAACGGTAGCGGGAGCGGGAGGCAATGAGCAGTTCTTC. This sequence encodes CASSLTVAGAGGNEQFF.

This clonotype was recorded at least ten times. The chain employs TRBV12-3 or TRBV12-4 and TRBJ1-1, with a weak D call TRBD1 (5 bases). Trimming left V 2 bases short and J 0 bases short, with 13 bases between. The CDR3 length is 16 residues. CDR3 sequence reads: CASSLFAQDMNTEAFF. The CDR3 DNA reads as TGTGCCAGCAGTTTATTCGCACAGGACATGAACACTGAAGCTTTCTTT.

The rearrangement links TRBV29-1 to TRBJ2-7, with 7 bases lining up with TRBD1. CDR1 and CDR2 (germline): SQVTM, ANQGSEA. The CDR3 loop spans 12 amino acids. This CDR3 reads CGGRDSTYEQYF. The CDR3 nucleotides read TGCGGCGGCCGGGACAGCACCTACGAGCAGTACTTC.

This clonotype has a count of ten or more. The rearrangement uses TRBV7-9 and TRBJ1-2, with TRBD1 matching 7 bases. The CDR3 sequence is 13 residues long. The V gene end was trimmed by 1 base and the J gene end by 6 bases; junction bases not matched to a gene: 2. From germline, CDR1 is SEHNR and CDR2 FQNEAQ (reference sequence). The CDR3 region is CASSLGDSHGYTF. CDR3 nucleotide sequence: TGTGCCAGCAGCTTAGGGGACAGCCATGGCTACACCTTC.

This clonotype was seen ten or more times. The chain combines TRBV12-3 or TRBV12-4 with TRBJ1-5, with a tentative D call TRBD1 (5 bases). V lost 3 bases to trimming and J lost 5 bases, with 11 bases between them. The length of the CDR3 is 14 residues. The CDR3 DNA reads TGTGCCAGCAGTTTCTCGAGAGGGGATCAGCCCCAGCATTTT. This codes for CASSFSRGDQPQHF.

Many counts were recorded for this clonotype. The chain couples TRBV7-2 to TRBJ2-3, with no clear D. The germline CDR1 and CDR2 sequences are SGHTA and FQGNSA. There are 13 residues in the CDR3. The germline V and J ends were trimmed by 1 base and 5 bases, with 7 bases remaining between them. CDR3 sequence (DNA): TGTGCCAGCAGCTTAGTAAGTCAAGATACGCAGTATTTT. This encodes CASSLVSQDTQYF.

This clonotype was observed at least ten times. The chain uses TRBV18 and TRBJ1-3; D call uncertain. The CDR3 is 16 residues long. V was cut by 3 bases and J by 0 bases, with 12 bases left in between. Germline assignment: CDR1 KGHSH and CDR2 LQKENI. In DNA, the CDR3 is TGTGCCAGCTCACCCAACGGGGAGAGCTCTGGAAACACCATATATTTT. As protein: CASSPNGESSGNTIYF.

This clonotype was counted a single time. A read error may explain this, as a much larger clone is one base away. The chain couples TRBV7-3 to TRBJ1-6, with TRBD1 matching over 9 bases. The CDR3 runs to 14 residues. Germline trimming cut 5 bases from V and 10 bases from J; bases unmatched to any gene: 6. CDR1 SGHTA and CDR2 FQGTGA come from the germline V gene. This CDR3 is CASSPDRGRSPLHF. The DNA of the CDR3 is TGTGCCAGCAGCCCGGACAGGGGTCGATCACCCCTCCACTTT.

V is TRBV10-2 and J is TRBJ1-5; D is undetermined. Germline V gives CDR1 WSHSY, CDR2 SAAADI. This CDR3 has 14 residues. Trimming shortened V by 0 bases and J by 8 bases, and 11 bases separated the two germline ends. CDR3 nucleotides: TGCGCCAGCAGTGAGTCGACTCGCCGGGAGCCCCAGCATTTT. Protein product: CASSESTRREPQHF.

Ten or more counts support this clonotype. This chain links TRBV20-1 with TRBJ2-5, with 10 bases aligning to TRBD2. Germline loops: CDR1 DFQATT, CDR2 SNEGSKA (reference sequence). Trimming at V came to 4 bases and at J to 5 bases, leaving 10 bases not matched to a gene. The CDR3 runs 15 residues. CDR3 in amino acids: CSATVLAGSGETQYF. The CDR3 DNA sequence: TGCAGTGCTACGGTACTAGCGGGGTCGGGGGAGACCCAGTACTTC.

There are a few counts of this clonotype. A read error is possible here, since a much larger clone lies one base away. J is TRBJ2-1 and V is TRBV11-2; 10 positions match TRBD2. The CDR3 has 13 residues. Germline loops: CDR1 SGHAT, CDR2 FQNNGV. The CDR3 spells CASENPSGSELFF. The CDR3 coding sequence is TGTGCCAGCGAAAATCCTAGCGGGAGCGAGCTGTTCTTC.

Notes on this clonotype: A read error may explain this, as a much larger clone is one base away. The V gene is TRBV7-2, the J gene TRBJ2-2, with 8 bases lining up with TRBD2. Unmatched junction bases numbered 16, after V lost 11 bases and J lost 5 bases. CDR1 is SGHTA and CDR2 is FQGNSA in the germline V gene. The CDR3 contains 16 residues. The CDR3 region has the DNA TGTGCCGGCACCAGACAAGCGGGAGAAGGGACCGGGGAGCTGTTTTTT. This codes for CAGTRQAGEGTGELFF.

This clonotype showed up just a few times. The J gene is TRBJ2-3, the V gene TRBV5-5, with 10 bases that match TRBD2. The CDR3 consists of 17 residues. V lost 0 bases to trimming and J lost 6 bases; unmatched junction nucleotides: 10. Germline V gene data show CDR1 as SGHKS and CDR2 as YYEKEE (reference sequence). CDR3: CASSLALAGVGDDTQYF. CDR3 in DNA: TGTGCCAGCAGCTTGGCCCTAGCGGGGGTCGGGGACGATACGCAGTATTTT.

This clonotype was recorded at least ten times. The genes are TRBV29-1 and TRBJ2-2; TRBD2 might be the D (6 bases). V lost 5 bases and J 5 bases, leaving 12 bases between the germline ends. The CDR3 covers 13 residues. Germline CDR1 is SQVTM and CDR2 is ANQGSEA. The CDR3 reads CSVSTSRTGELFF. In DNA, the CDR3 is TGCAGCGTTTCCACTAGCAGAACCGGGGAGCTGTTTTTT.

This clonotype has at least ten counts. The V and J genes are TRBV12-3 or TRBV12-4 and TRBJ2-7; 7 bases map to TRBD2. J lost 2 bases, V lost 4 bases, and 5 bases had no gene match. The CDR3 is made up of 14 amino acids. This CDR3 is CASSSRDYTYEQYF. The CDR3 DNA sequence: TGTGCCAGCAGTTCTCGGGACTACACCTACGAGCAGTACTTC.

This CDR3 reads CASSPPGESYTF. The DNA for the CDR3 is TGTGCCAGCAGCCCCCCAGGGGAAAGCTACACCTTC. This chain links TRBV3-1 with TRBJ1-2; TRBD1 might be the D (6 bases). Per germline, CDR1 LGHDT and CDR2 YNNKEL (reference sequence). The CDR3 contains 12 residues. The V end lost 4 bases, the J end lost 9 bases, and 12 bases lay between the germline ends.

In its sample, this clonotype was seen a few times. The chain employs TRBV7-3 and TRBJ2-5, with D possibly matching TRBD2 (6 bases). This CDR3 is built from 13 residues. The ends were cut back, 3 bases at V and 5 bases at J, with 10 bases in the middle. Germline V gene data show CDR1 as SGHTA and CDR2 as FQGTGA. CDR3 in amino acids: CASSLGLFETQYF. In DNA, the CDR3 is TGTGCCAGCAGCTTGGGACTTTTTGAGACCCAGTACTTC.

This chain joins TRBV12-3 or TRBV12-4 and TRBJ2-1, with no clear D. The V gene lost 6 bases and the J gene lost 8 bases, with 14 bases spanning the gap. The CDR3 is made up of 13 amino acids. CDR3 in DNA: TGTGCCAGCAGCCACGACACCTCTCATGAGCAGTTCTTC. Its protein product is CASSHDTSHEQFF.

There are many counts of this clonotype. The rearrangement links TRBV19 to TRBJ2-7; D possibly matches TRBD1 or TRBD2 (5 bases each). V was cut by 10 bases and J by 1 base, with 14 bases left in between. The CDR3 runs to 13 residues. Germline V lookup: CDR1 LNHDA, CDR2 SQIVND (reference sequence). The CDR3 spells CATRDATSYEQYF. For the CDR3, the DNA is TGTGCCACCCGGGACGCGACTTCCTACGAGCAGTACTTC.